The TCR beta chain under discussion was sequenced for a study of T cell responses to AZD1222 COVID-19 vaccine. Study details: Second-dose timings of about 4 or about 12 weeks were pooled. Study conclusions and caveats: There were vaccine-associated CD4 TCRs across spike, dominant at 160-218 and 743-854. Spike-specific TCRs gained breadth and depth after people received two AZD1222 doses.

From germline, CDR1 is SGHDT and CDR2 YYEEEE. The V gene end was trimmed by 4 bases and the J gene end by 7 bases; junction bases not matched to a gene: 11. The CDR3 is made up of 16 amino acids. About this clone: Its antigen is as yet unknown.

The data were produced by immunoSEQ multiplex PCR, yet TCRdb's version contains in-frame clones alone and is incomplete. This repertoire shows 150,000 or so clones, about 92% found once; its top ten account for over 8%. Sequencing used peripheral blood, obtained on day 0 of AZD1222 vaccination. V is TRBV5-6 and J is TRBJ1-4, with 9 positions matching TRBD1. The source is an adult in good health. The CDR3: CASSRTGAGRAEKLFF. CDR3 sequence (DNA): TGTGCCAGCAGCCGGACAGGGGCGGGACGGGCTGAAAAACTGTTTTTT.